Listed here are 14 T cell receptor beta chains from one sample, sequenced in a study of T cell changes during pregnancy in multiple sclerosis. The method was immunoSEQ multiplex PCR; TCRdb's version includes in-frame clones alone and lacks a portion of them. In the table there are tens of thousands of clones, approximately 92% of which are singletons. The input for sequencing was peripheral blood, taken in the third trimester of pregnancy. Every receptor here comes from a female donor in good health, enrolled as a control in a pregnancy study.

The chain couples TRBV5-1 to TRBJ1-5, with 9 bases identical to TRBD1. V dropped 4 bases and J dropped 2; count of bases not matched to a gene: 4. CDR3 length: 15 amino acids. In germline, CDR1 is SGHRS, CDR2 YFSETQ. The CDR3 sequence is CASSIQGARNQPQHF. CDR3 sequence (DNA): TGCGCCAGCAGCATACAGGGGGCACGCAATCAGCCCCAGCATTTT.

The chain combines TRBV6-5 with TRBJ1-1; D perhaps matches TRBD1 (5 bases). The CDR3 contains 13 residues. V lost 6 bases to trimming and J lost 5 bases, with 13 bases between them. Per the germline V gene, CDR1 is MNHEY and CDR2 is SVGAGI. CDR3 DNA sequence: TGTGCCAGCAGCCGGGGCGGGGGAACTGAAGCTTTCTTT. It yields the protein CASSRGGGTEAFF.

The chain couples TRBV11-2 to TRBJ2-7; TRBD1 aligns across 11 bases. The trim removed 0 bases at V and 0 bases at J, leaving 13 bases unmatched. The CDR3 loop spans 20 amino acids. Per germline, CDR1 SGHAT and CDR2 FQNNGV. The CDR3 region is CASSLDPHGQGARYSYEQYF. The CDR3 coding sequence is TGTGCCAGCAGCTTAGATCCTCATGGACAGGGGGCTAGGTACTCCTACGAGCAGTACTTC.

V gene TRBV28 combines with J gene TRBJ2-7, with 9 positions matching TRBD2. The CDR3 is 15 residues long. Germline lookup yields CDR1 MDHEN and CDR2 SYDVKM. V shed 4 bases, J shed 2 bases, and the junction held 6 bases outside the gene matches. As DNA, the CDR3 is TGTGCCAGCAGTTACTCTAGCGGGGCGACCTACGAGCAGTACTTC. This codes for CASSYSSGATYEQYF.

The V call is TRBV7-9, the J call TRBJ1-2, with TRBD1 matching 7 bases. The junction had 2 bases not matched to a gene; V was cut back by 2 bases and J by 5 bases. The CDR3 is 13 amino acids. CDR1 SEHNR and CDR2 FQNEAQ come from the germline V gene (reference sequence). This chain's CDR3 is CASSLRQGYGYTF. The CDR3 DNA reads as TGTGCCAGCAGCTTAAGACAGGGATATGGCTACACCTTC.

This clone was recorded once. J is TRBJ1-5 and V is TRBV14; D might be TRBD1 (5 bases). This CDR3 has 18 residues. The ends were cut back, 0 bases at V and 3 bases at J, with 18 bases in the middle. Germline V gives CDR1 SGHDN, CDR2 FVKESK. The CDR3 loop reads CASSQDIRREGANQPQHF. CDR3 DNA sequence: TGTGCCAGCAGCCAAGATATCCGCAGGGAAGGTGCCAATCAGCCCCAGCATTTT. Supplemented by reference TRBV14 and TRBJ1-5, the full variable domain reads EAGVTQFPSHSVIEKGQTVTLRCDPISGHDNLYWYRRVMGKEIKFLLHFVKESKQDESGMPNNRFLAERTGGTYSTLKVQPAELEDSGVYFCASSQDIRREGANQPQHFGDGTRLSIL.

This chain joins TRBV5-1 and TRBJ2-7; a possible D gene is TRBD2 (5 bases). Germline V gene sequence: CDR1 SGHRS, CDR2 YFSETQ. Trimming shortened V by 4 bases and J by 0 bases, and 20 bases separated the two germline ends. CDR3 length equals 17 residues. DNA for the CDR3: TGCGCCAGCAGCAACGGCCCGGGCCGGGCGGGCTCCTACGAGCAGTACTTC. This sequence encodes CASSNGPGRAGSYEQYF. Drawing the rest from reference TRBV5-1 and TRBJ2-7, the complete variable domain is KAGVTQTPRYLIKTRGQQVTLSCSPISGHRSVSWYQQTPGQGLQFLFEYFSETQRNKGNFPGRFSGRQFSNSRSEMNVSTLELGDSALYLCASSNGPGRAGSYEQYFGPGTRLTVT.

This clone was recorded only once. The chain joins TRBV23-1 to TRBJ2-1; 10 bases are a match to TRBD1. TRBV23-1 is an ORF for which the function is uncertain. The CDR3 runs to 22 residues. V was clipped by 7 bases and J by 3 bases; unmatched bases: 27. CDR3 DNA: TGCGCCAGCACCAACAATCTGGGGGACAGGGGTTCGGGGGGAGGAGACTACAATGAGCAGTTCTTC. It is translated as CASTNNLGDRGSGGGDYNEQFF.

The CDR3 DNA is TGTGCCTGGAACCACGGCCGGAACAGGTTCGGCAAAAACATTCAGTACTTC. The encoded protein is CAWNHGRNRFGKNIQYF. The chain has TRBV30 and TRBJ2-4; TRBD1 is a possible D gene (5 bases). V was cut by 4 bases and J by 3 bases, with 22 bases left in between. Germline V gives CDR1 GTSNPN, CDR2 SVGIG (reference sequence). The CDR3 contains 17 residues.

The CDR3 loop reads CATSFYSSGELFF. CDR3 sequence (DNA): TGTGCCACCAGCTTCTACAGCTCCGGGGAGCTGTTTTTT. V usage is TRBV15 and J usage is TRBJ2-2; D remains ambiguous. This CDR3 is 13 amino acids long. The V end was cut by 5 bases, the J end by 6 bases, with 10 bases between. The germline CDR1 and CDR2 sequences are LNHNV and YYDKDF (reference sequence).

J is TRBJ2-1 and V is TRBV7-8; 8 nucleotides align to TRBD2. V shed 5 bases, J shed 4 bases, and the junction held 10 bases outside the gene matches. Germline CDR1 SGHVS, CDR2 FQNEAQ. This CDR3 is built from 16 residues. The chain's CDR3 is CASSPRGGGTYNEQFF. The CDR3 bases are TGTGCCAGCAGCCCCCGGGGGGGCGGGACATACAATGAGCAGTTCTTC.

The rearrangement links TRBV21-1 to TRBJ2-7; the table's TRBD2 call for D was not verified on the DNA. TRBV21-1 is listed as a pseudogene. This CDR3 contains 10 residues. CDR3 coding DNA: TGTGCCGGCCCCAGGCGGGGACAGTACTTC. It specifies CAGPRRGQYF.

DNA for the CDR3: TGTGCCAGCAGTTTATGGACCGGGACAGCCTCAAACACTGAAGCTTTCTTT. Encoded protein: CASSLWTGTASNTEAFF. The gene calls are TRBV28 and TRBJ1-1; TRBD1 matches at 7 bases. The junction had 9 bases not matched to a gene; V was cut back by 0 bases and J by 2 bases. CDR1 and CDR2 from the germline V gene are MDHEN and SYDVKM. The CDR3 has 17 amino acids.

V usage is TRBV14 and J usage is TRBJ2-7; 9 positions agree with TRBD2. V trimming: 1 base; J trimming: 6 bases; junction bases outside the gene matches: 4. Looked up from germline, CDR1 is SGHDN and CDR2 is FVKESK. This CDR3 spans 14 amino acids. The CDR3 DNA follows: TGTGCCAGCAGCCAAGGCGGGGGGGCAGCCGAGCAGTACTTC. It is translated as CASSQGGGAAEQYF. The full variable domain, in which reference TRBV14 and TRBJ2-7 provide the parts outside the CDR3, is EAGVTQFPSHSVIEKGQTVTLRCDPISGHDNLYWYRRVMGKEIKFLLHFVKESKQDESGMPNNRFLAERTGGTYSTLKVQPAELEDSGVYFCASSQGGGAAEQYFGPGTRLTVT.